Shown below are 7 T cell receptor beta chains from a single sample sequenced in a study of cytomegalovirus exposure and HLA in healthy donors (dated by TCRdb to 2015 to 2018). The library was produced with the immunoSEQ multiplex PCR assay. For the multiplex PCR, a mixture combining 60 forward primers for TCR Vbeta segments and 13 reverse primers for TCR Jbeta segments was used. This is the immuneACCESS table as TCRdb keeps it, with only in-frame sequences that have V and J called. A part of the clones is gone; compared with another copy, unresolved V genes explain less than half, and the rest is unexplained. The sample table holds tens of thousands of clones, of which about 81% were seen once. The biggest ten clones account for 2.4% of the sample. Sequenced sample: PBMCs. All receptors come from a woman between 50 and 59 years old in good health and CMV-seronegative.

This clone was seen only once. The CDR3 DNA reads as TGCGCCAGCAGTCCTCATGGACAGGGTACGTACAATGAGCAGTTCTTC. Protein sequence: CASSPHGQGTYNEQFF. The chain uses TRBV23-1 and TRBJ2-1; 8 bases line up with TRBD1. TRBV23-1 is an ORF, with its function uncertain. V shed 4 bases, J shed 4 bases, and the junction held 9 bases outside the gene matches. The CDR3 runs to 16 residues.

V is TRBV19 and J is TRBJ2-1, with a possible D match to TRBD1 (5 bases). V was shortened by 2 bases and J by 6 bases, with 11 bases between the two germline ends. Germline V CDR1 and CDR2: LNHDA, SQIVND (reference sequence). The CDR3 sequence is 14 residues long. DNA of the CDR3: TGTGCCAGTAGTATACCAGGGAACCCCAATGAGCAGTTCTTC. Protein product: CASSIPGNPNEQFF.

The chain employs TRBV28 and TRBJ1-5; D might be TRBD1 (6 bases). The CDR3 totals 14 residues. Between the trimmed V and J ends, which lost 9 bases and 7 bases, there was a span of 19 bases. Germline lookup yields CDR1 MDHEN and CDR2 SYDVKM. CDR3: CASWGGAGGQPQHF. Written as DNA, the CDR3 is TGTGCCAGTTGGGGGGGGGCCGGAGGCCAGCCCCAGCATTTT.

This chain connects TRBV10-2 to TRBJ2-3; possible D gene TRBD2, 5 bases. In germline, CDR1 is WSHSY, CDR2 SAAADI. V lost 7 bases to trimming and J lost 6 bases, with 17 bases between them. This CDR3 has 14 amino acids. DNA for the CDR3: TGCGCCAGCATTAGCGTTGAGGGCTTGGATACGCAGTATTTT. It is translated as CASISVEGLDTQYF.

The gene calls are TRBV30 and TRBJ1-1, with 9 positions matching TRBD1. CDR1 and CDR2 from the germline V gene are GTSNPN and SVGIG (reference sequence). The CDR3 loop spans 15 amino acids. V trimming: 0 bases; J trimming: 0 bases; junction bases outside the gene matches: 2. The CDR3 bases are TGTGCCTGGAGTGTAGGACAGGGGTTGAACACTGAAGCTTTCTTT. Protein: CAWSVGQGLNTEAFF.

This chain joins TRBV30 and TRBJ1-5; 12 bases are shared with TRBD1. The CDR3 extends over 15 amino acids. The J segment lost 6 bases and the V segment lost 2 bases, leaving 5 bases of the junction unmatched. From germline, CDR1 is GTSNPN and CDR2 SVGIG (reference sequence). CDR3 bases: TGTGCCTGGAGTCCCTGGGACAGGGGGCGTCAGCCCCAGCATTTT. The encoded protein is CAWSPWDRGRQPQHF.

V usage is TRBV27 and J usage is TRBJ2-4, with 7 nucleotides matching TRBD1. The CDR3 is 13 amino acids. Trimming took 6 bases from V and 6 from J; bases not matched to a gene: 5. Germline loops: CDR1 MNHEY, CDR2 SMNVEV (reference sequence). The CDR3 protein is CASSPRGTNIQYF. For the CDR3, the DNA is TGTGCCAGCAGCCCCAGGGGGACAAACATTCAGTACTTC.